In its sample, the clone carrying this T cell receptor (beta chain) was seen a few times. This sample is drawn from a study of T-cell reconstitution after alpha-beta-depleted transplantation in children. Preparation of the TCRbeta library was carried out with unique molecular identifiers. TCRdb fed the PCR reads into MiXCR, producing one record per CDR3 protein. Of about 270,000 distinct CDR3 sequences listed, 9.9% are singletons. The CDR3 loop spans 16 amino acids. Germline CDR1 is LGHDT and CDR2 is YNNKEL (reference sequence). The V gene lost 4 bases and the J gene lost 6 bases, with 21 bases spanning the gap.

Sample: PBMCs from the stem cell graft donor, taken from the stem cell graft. V is TRBV3-1 and J is TRBJ1-1; possibly TRBD1 for D (5 bases). The receptor comes from a human donor who donated a stem cell graft to a child with SCID. The CDR3 coding sequence is TGTGCCAGCAGCCTCGGGGCCCTAGTAAGTCGGGCTGAAGCTTTCTTT. This encodes CASSLGALVSRAEAFF.